The 19 T cell receptor beta chains in this list originate from one sample, sequenced in a study of cytomegalovirus exposure and HLA in healthy donors. Primers included in the PCR were 60 Vbeta and 13 Jbeta primers. Clones were sequenced by immunoSEQ multiplex PCR, and TCRdb holds only the in-frame ones, with some missing. This sample carries 85,000 to 130,000 clones, roughly 70% of them seen once, and the ten largest clones take approximately 4.8%. What was sequenced was PBMCs. These receptors all stem from a woman in her late teens or twenties in good health and CMV-seropositive.

The chain employs TRBV30 and TRBJ2-7; D is perhaps TRBD1 (5 bases). The CDR3 covers 15 residues. CDR1 is GTSNPN, CDR2 SVGIG, per germline (reference sequence). V lost 1 base and J 7 bases, leaving 20 bases between the germline ends. CDR3 loop: CAWSGSKGSPWEQYF. The CDR3 DNA reads TGTGCCTGGAGTGGGAGTAAGGGGTCCCCGTGGGAGCAGTACTTC. The whole variable domain, remainder taken from reference TRBV30 and TRBJ2-7, is SQTIHQWPATLVQPVGSPLSLECTVEGTSNPNLYWYRQAAGRGLQLLFYSVGIGQISSEVPQNLSASRPQDRQFILSSKKLLLSDSGFYLCAWSGSKGSPWEQYFGPGTRLTVT.

This chain joins TRBV11-3 and TRBJ2-1, with 13 bases aligning to TRBD2. CDR1 is SGHNT, CDR2 YENEEA, per germline. The CDR3 covers 16 residues. After removal of 0 bases from V and 9 bases from J, the junction contained 5 bases not matched to a gene. This CDR3 is CASSLEGTSGNVEQFF. The CDR3 DNA reads as TGTGCCAGCAGCTTAGAAGGGACTAGCGGGAACGTTGAGCAGTTCTTC.

This clone has just a few counts. This sequence joins TRBV28 and TRBJ2-1, with 7 bases identical to TRBD2. The V gene end was trimmed by 5 bases and the J gene end by 2 bases; junction bases not matched to a gene: 6. The CDR3 has 15 residues. Germline V gene data show CDR1 as MDHEN and CDR2 as SYDVKM. The CDR3 reads CASSTSSGPYNEQFF. DNA of the CDR3: TGTGCCAGCAGTACATCTAGCGGCCCCTACAATGAGCAGTTCTTC. Full variable domain (missing parts from reference TRBV28 and TRBJ2-1): DVKVTQSSRYLVKRTGEKVFLECVQDMDHENMFWYRQDPGLGLRLIYFSYDVKMKEKGDIPEGYSVSREKKERFSLILESASTNQTSMYLCASSTSSGPYNEQFFGPGTRLTVL.

This clone was seen a single time. The genes are TRBV6-4 and TRBJ2-3, with 7 positions matching TRBD1. The CDR3 spans 15 residues. The germline CDR1 and CDR2 sequences are MRHNA and SNTAGT. V shed 4 bases, J shed 4 bases, and the junction held 8 bases outside the gene matches. In DNA, the CDR3 is TGTGCCAGCAGTGCCTCGTCGCAGGGGGCAGATACGCAGTATTTT. Protein: CASSASSQGADTQYF.

This sequence joins TRBV27 and TRBJ1-1; 11 positions match TRBD1. Unmatched junction bases numbered 11, after V lost 6 bases and J lost 5 bases. The CDR3 extends over 16 amino acids. CDR1 and CDR2 from the germline V gene are MNHEY and SMNVEV (reference sequence). Written as DNA, the CDR3 is TGTGCCAGCAGCCCAGGACAGGGGGCGTTGAGGACTGAAGCTTTCTTT. Its protein product is CASSPGQGALRTEAFF.

The genes are TRBV28 and TRBJ1-2, with D perhaps TRBD1 (5 bases). Germline loops: CDR1 MDHEN, CDR2 SYDVKM. V was clipped by 1 base and J by 0 bases, with 12 bases between them. This CDR3 contains 16 residues. For the CDR3, the DNA is TGTGCCAGCAGTTTATCGGAGGGGCGAGCTAACTATGGCTACACCTTC. Protein product: CASSLSEGRANYGYTF.

The rearrangement uses TRBV6-1 and TRBJ2-3; 10 positions agree with TRBD1. The CDR3 has 13 amino acids. Losses at the gene ends were 8 bases for V and 2 bases for J; bases not matched to a gene: 1. Germline V gene sequence: CDR1 MNHNS, CDR2 SASEGT. The CDR3 DNA is TGTGCCAGCGGACAGGGGGACACAGATACGCAGTATTTT. As protein: CASGQGDTDTQYF.

The table lists this clone with a few counts. V and J are TRBV30 and TRBJ2-7; 9 bases are shared with TRBD2. Trimming took 6 bases from V and 0 from J; bases not matched to a gene: 9. The CDR3 consists of 15 residues. Germline lookup yields CDR1 GTSNPN and CDR2 SVGIG (reference sequence). For the CDR3, the DNA is TGTGCCTGCTCTGGGACTAGCAGGAGCTCCTACGAGCAGTACTTC. Its protein product is CACSGTSRSSYEQYF.

This clone was detected only a few times. This chain joins TRBV7-2 and TRBJ2-7; maybe TRBD2 (6 bases). The V end was cut by 1 base, the J end by 6 bases, with 13 bases between. CDR1 is SGHTA, CDR2 FQGNSA, per germline. CDR3 length: 14 amino acids. The CDR3 here is CASSLGIQGGEQYF. CDR3 DNA: TGTGCCAGCAGCTTAGGTATCCAGGGAGGCGAGCAGTACTTC.

The V and J genes are TRBV19 and TRBJ2-1, with TRBD2 matching over 11 bases. The germline CDR1 and CDR2 sequences are LNHDA and SQIVND (reference sequence). The CDR3 is 15 residues long. V was pared by 2 bases and J by 6 bases, with 3 bases of the junction left unmatched. The CDR3 sequence is CASSITSGRVNEQFF. The DNA for the CDR3 is TGTGCCAGTAGTATAACTAGCGGGAGAGTCAATGAGCAGTTCTTC.

The sample holds one count of this clone. The V call is TRBV5-8, the J call TRBJ2-1; D is ambiguous. Germline CDR1 is SGHTS and CDR2 is YDEGEE. Trimming left V 7 bases short and J 6 bases short, with 14 bases between. This CDR3 is 13 amino acids long. CDR3 bases: TGTGCCAGCGAAACAGCACAATTCAATGAGCAGTTCTTC. It encodes CASETAQFNEQFF. The full variable domain, completed using reference TRBV5-8 and TRBJ2-1, is EAGVTQSPTHLIKTRGQQATLRCSPISGHTSVYWYQQALGLGLQFLLWYDEGEERNRGNFPPRFSGRQFPNYSSELNVNALELEDSALYLCASETAQFNEQFFGPGTRLTVL.

This clone was seen only a few times. The chain is built from TRBV19 and TRBJ1-5, with D possibly matching TRBD1 (6 bases). The germline V gene has CDR1 LNHDA and CDR2 SQIVND (reference sequence). This CDR3 spans 13 amino acids. V lost 5 bases, J lost 7 bases, and 12 bases lay in between. CDR3 region: CASSVQGDQPQHF. Here the CDR3 DNA reads TGTGCCAGTAGTGTACAGGGTGACCAGCCCCAGCATTTT. Based on the CDR3 plus reference TRBV19 and TRBJ1-5, the full variable domain is DGGITQSPKYLFRKEGQNVTLSCEQNLNHDAMYWYRQDPGQGLRLIYYSQIVNDFQKGDIAEGYSVSREKKESFPLTVTSAQKNPTAFYLCASSVQGDQPQHFGDGTRLSIL.

The chain couples TRBV19 to TRBJ1-5; 8 bases are a match to TRBD1. Losses at the gene ends were 5 bases for V and 7 bases for J; bases not matched to a gene: 10. Germline V lookup: CDR1 LNHDA, CDR2 SQIVND (reference sequence). This CDR3 is 15 amino acids long. CDR3 protein: CASSFGQGVGQPQHF. The CDR3 DNA reads TGTGCCAGTAGTTTCGGACAGGGAGTGGGACAGCCCCAGCATTTT.

The genes are TRBV21-1 and TRBJ1-5. TRBV21-1 is designated a pseudogene. The length of the CDR3 is 19 residues. For the CDR3, the DNA is TGTGCCAGCAGCAAAAGGAGAGATCGGGGCGGGGGAAGCAATCAGCCCCAGCATTTT. Translating it yields CASSKRRDRGGGSNQPQHF.

The J gene is TRBJ2-7, the V gene TRBV11-2; 7 bases are a match to TRBD1. This CDR3 is 18 amino acids long. Germline CDR1 and CDR2: SGHAT and FQNNGV. V dropped 5 bases and J dropped 3; count of bases not matched to a gene: 19. The CDR3 protein is CASSSYRDSIFGGYEQYF. CDR3 nucleotides: TGTGCCAGCAGCAGTTACCGGGACAGTATTTTTGGGGGCTACGAGCAGTACTTC.

This clone has just one count. The rearrangement uses TRBV5-1 and TRBJ2-5; D remains unclear. The DNA end is more similar to TRBJ2-7, so the J call may be wrong. The CDR3 runs 11 residues. Germline CDR1 SGHRS, CDR2 YFSETQ. The CDR3 DNA reads TGCGCCAGCAGCTCTTCCTACGAGCAGTACTTC. It codes for CASSSSYEQYF.

The V gene is TRBV7-8, the J gene TRBJ2-7, with D tentatively TRBD2 (5 bases). The germline V and J ends were trimmed by 8 bases and 0 bases, with 14 bases remaining between them. There are 14 residues in the CDR3. CDR1 and CDR2 from the germline V gene are SGHVS and FQNEAQ. CDR3 region: CASVSGMLSYEQYF. The CDR3 DNA follows: TGTGCCAGCGTGAGCGGCATGCTCTCCTACGAGCAGTACTTC.

The chain couples TRBV12-5 to TRBJ2-5, with TRBD1 matching 9 bases. Unmatched junction bases numbered 4, after V lost 5 bases and J lost 3 bases. The CDR3 runs to 14 residues. The V gene's germline CDR1 is LGHNT and CDR2 FRNRAP. CDR3 sequence reads: CASGTGQGKETQYF. The CDR3, as DNA: TGTGCTAGTGGTACCGGACAGGGGAAAGAGACCCAGTACTTC.

This clone was observed a few times. The chain joins TRBV25-1 to TRBJ1-3; D not certain. Trimming stripped 6 bases from V and 4 bases from J, with 13 bases between. The CDR3 loop spans 14 amino acids. CDR1 is MGHDK and CDR2 is SYGVNS in the germline V gene. CDR3 sequence: CASRSQTEGNTIYF. The CDR3 bases are TGTGCCAGCAGGAGTCAAACCGAGGGAAACACCATATATTTT.